Below, 4 T cell receptor beta chains from the same sample are listed, as sequenced in a study of T cell responses to AZD1222 COVID-19 vaccine. Data came from immunoSEQ multiplex PCR; TCRdb stores just in-frame clones and leaves some out. The sample contains some 120,000 clones, around 93% of which appear only once. The specimen was peripheral blood, collected on day 0 of AZD1222 vaccination. The receptors were sampled from an adult in good health.

The rearrangement uses TRBV4-2 and TRBJ1-5; D gene unclear. This CDR3 comprises 13 residues. Germline CDR1 reads LGHNA; CDR2 reads YNFKEQ. Trimming shortened V by 6 bases and J by 5 bases, and 11 bases separated the two germline ends. The CDR3 spells CASSGQTDQPQHF. The CDR3 nucleotides are TGTGCCAGCAGTGGTCAGACCGATCAGCCCCAGCATTTT.

This chain uses TRBV24-1 with TRBJ2-3; D is perhaps TRBD2 (7 bases). V was pared by 2 bases and J by 0 bases, with 11 bases between. From germline, CDR1 is KGHDR and CDR2 SFDVKD. The CDR3 has 16 amino acids. CDR3 coding DNA: TGTGCCACCAGTGATTCCGGGGGGACAAGCACAGATACGCAGTATTTT. This gives the protein CATSDSGGTSTDTQYF.

CDR3 DNA: TGTGCCAGTAGTATCGAGTCTTACTCCTACAATGAGCAGTTCTTC. Its protein is CASSIESYSYNEQFF. The chain has TRBV19 and TRBJ2-1; D remains unclear. The germline gives CDR1 LNHDA, CDR2 SQIVND (reference sequence). Trimming removed 3 bases at V and 0 bases at J, with 9 bases between. This CDR3 has 15 amino acids.

This CDR3 reads CASSPGREVLSYNEQFF. The CDR3 bases are TGTGCCAGCTCACCAGGGCGGGAGGTCCTCTCCTACAATGAGCAGTTCTTC. The chain links TRBV18 to TRBJ2-1; the match to TRBD2 covers 8 bases. This CDR3 has 17 residues. V lost 2 bases to trimming and J lost 0 bases; unmatched junction nucleotides: 6. Germline V CDR1 and CDR2: KGHSH, LQKENI. The variable domain in full, with the rest retrieved from reference TRBV18 and TRBJ2-1, is NAGVMQNPRHLVRRRGQEARLRCSPMKGHSHVYWYRQLPEEGLKFMVYLQKENIIDESGMPKERFSAEFPKEGPSILRIQQVVRGDSAAYFCASSPGREVLSYNEQFFGPGTRLTVL.